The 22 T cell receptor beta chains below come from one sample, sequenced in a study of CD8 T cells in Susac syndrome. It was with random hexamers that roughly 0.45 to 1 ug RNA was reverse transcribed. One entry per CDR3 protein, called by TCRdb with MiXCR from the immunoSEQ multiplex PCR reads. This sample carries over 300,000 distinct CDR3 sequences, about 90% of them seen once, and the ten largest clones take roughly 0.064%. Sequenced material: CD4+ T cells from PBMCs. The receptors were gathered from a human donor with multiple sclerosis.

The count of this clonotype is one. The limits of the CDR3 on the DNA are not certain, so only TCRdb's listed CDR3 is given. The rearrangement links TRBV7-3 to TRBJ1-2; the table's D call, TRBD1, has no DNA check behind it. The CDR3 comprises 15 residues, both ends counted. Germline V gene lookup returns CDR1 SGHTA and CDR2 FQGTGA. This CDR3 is CASSFGPGEQYGYTF.

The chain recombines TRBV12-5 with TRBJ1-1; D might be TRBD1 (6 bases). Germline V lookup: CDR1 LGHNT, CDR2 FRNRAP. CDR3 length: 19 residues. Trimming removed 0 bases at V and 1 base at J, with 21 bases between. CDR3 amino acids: CASGLVRAGAGFGNTEAFF. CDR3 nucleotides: TGTGCTAGTGGTTTGGTACGCGCGGGGGCTGGTTTTGGGAACACTGAAGCTTTCTTT.

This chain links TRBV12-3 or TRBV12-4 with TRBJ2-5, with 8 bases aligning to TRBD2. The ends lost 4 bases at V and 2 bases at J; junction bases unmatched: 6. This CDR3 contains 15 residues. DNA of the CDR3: TGTGCCAGCAGTTATTCTAGCGGGTGGCAAGAGACCCAGTACTTC. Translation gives CASSYSSGWQETQYF.

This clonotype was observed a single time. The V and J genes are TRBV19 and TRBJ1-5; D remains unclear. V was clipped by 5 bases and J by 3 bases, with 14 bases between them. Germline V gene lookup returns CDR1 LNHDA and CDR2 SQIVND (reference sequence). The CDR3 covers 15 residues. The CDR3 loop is CASSDTGPHNQPQHF. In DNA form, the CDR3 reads TGTGCCAGTAGTGACACCGGGCCACACAATCAGCCCCAGCATTTT.

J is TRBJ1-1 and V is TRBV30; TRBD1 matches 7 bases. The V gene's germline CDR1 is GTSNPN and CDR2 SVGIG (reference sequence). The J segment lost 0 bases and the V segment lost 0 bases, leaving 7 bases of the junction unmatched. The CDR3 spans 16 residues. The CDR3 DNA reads TGTGCCTGGAGTGTCAGGCAGACAGGGATGAACACTGAAGCTTTCTTT. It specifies CAWSVRQTGMNTEAFF. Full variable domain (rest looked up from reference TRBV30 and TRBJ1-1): SQTIHQWPATLVQPVGSPLSLECTVEGTSNPNLYWYRQAAGRGLQLLFYSVGIGQISSEVPQNLSASRPQDRQFILSSKKLLLSDSGFYLCAWSVRQTGMNTEAFFGQGTRLTVV.

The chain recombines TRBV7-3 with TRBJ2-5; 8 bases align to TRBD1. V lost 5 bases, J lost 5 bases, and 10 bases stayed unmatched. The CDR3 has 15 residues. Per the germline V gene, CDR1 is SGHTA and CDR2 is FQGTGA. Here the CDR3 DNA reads TGTGCCAGCAGCACCAACTCAGGGGGCCAGGAGACCCAGTACTTC. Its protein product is CASSTNSGGQETQYF.

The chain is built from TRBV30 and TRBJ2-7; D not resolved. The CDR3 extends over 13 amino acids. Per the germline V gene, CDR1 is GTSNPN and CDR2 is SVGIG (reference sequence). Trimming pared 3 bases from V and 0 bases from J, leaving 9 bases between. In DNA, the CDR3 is TGTGCCTGGAGCCTAGAAAACTCCTACGAGCAGTACTTC. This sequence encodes CAWSLENSYEQYF.

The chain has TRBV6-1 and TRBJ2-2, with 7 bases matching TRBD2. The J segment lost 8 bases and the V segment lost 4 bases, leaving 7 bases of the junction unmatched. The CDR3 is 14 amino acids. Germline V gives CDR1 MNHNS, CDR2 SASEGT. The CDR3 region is CASSGGTNLGELFF. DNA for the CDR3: TGTGCCAGCAGTGGCGGGACTAATTTAGGGGAGCTGTTTTTT.

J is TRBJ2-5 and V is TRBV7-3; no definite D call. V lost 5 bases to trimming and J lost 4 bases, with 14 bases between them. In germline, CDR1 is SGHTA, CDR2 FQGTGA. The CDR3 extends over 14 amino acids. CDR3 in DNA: TGTGCCAGCAGCCTCTATGGGGAATCAGAGACCCAGTACTTC. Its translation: CASSLYGESETQYF.

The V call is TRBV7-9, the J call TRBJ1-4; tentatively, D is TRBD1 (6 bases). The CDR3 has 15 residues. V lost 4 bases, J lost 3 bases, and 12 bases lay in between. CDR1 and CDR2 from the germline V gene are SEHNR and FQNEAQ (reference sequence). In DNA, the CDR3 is TGTGCCAGCAGCTCAGGGGCGACGGCTAATGAAAAACTGTTTTTT. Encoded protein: CASSSGATANEKLFF.

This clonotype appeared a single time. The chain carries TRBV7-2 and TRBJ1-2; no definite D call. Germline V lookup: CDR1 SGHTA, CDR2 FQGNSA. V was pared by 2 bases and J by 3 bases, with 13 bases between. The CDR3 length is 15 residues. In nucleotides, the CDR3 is TGTGCCAGCAGCTTACGGACTCCGAGGGACTATGGCTACACCTTC. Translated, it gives CASSLRTPRDYGYTF.

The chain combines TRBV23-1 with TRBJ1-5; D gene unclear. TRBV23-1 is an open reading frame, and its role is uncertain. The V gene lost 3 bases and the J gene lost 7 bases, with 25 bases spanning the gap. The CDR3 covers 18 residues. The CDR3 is CASSQRESASDPSQPQHF. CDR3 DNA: TGCGCCAGCAGTCAGCGCGAGTCGGCGTCAGACCCCAGCCAGCCCCAGCATTTT.

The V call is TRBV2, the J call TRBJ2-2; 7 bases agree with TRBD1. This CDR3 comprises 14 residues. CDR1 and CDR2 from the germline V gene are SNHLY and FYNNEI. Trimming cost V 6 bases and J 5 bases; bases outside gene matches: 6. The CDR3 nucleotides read TGTGCCAGCAGGGAGACAGGGCGAACCGGGGAGCTGTTTTTT. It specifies CASRETGRTGELFF.

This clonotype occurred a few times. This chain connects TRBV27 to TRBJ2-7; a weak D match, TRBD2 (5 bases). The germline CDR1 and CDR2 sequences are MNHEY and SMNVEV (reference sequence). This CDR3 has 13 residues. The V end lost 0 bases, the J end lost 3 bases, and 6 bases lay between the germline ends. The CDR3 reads CASSLSRGYEQYF. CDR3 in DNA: TGTGCCAGCAGTTTATCCCGGGGCTACGAGCAGTACTTC.

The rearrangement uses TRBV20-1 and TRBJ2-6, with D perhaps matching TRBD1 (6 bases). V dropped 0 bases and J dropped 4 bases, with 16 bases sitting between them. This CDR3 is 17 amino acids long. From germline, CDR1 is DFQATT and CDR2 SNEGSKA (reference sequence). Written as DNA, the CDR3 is TGCAGTGCTAGAGATTGGCGAGGGGGAACCGGGGCCAACGTCCTGACTTTC. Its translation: CSARDWRGGTGANVLTF.

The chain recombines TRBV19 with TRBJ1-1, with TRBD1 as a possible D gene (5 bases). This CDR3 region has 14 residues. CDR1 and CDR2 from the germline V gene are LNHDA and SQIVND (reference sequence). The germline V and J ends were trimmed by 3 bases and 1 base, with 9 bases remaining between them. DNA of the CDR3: TGTGCCAGTAGTATTCTGACAGCGAACACTGAAGCTTTCTTT. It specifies CASSILTANTEAFF.

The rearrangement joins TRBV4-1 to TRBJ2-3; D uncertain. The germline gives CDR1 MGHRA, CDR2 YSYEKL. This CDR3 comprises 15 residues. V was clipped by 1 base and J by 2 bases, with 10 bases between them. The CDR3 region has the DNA TGCGCCAGCAGCCAAGTATCAAAGTACACAGATACGCAGTATTTT. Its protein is CASSQVSKYTDTQYF.

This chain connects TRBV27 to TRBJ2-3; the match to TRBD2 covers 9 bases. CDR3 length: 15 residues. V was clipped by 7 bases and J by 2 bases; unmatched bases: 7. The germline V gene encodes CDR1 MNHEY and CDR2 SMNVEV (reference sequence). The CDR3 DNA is TGTGCCAGCACCAGACTAGCGGATCCCACAGATACGCAGTATTTT. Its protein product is CASTRLADPTDTQYF.

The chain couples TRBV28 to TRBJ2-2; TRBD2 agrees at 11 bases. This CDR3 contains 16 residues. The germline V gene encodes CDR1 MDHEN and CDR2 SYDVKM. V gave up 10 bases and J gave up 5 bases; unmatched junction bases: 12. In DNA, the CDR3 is TGTGCCACAGCGTCACTAGCGGGAGCTGGTACCGGGGAGCTGTTTTTT. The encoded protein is CATASLAGAGTGELFF.

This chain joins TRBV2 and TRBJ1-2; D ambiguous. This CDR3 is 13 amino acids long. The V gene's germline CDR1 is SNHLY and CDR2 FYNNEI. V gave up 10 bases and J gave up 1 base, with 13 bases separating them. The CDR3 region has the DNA TGTGCCACCCTCCAGCGTATTAACTATGGCTACACCTTC. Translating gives CATLQRINYGYTF.

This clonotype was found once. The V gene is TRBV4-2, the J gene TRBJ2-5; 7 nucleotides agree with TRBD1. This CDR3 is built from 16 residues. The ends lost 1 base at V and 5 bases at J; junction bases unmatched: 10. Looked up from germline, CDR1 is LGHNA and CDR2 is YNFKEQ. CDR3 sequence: CASSQGYRGRRETQYF. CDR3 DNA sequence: TGTGCCAGCAGCCAAGGGTATAGGGGGCGCAGGGAGACCCAGTACTTC.

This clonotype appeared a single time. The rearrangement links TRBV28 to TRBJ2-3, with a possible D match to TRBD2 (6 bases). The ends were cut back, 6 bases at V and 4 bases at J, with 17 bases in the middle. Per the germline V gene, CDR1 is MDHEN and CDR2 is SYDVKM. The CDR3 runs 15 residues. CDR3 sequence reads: CASSRAPGTPDTQYF. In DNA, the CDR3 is TGTGCCAGCAGCAGAGCCCCCGGGACTCCAGATACGCAGTATTTT.